The table lists the clone carrying this T cell receptor beta chain with a count of one. This sample stems from a study of shared clonotypes between healthy human individuals. The table came from immunoSEQ multiplex PCR; TCRdb's copy has only in-frame clones and leaves some out. This table holds roughly 530,000 clones, 90% to 96% found once. After removal of 4 bases from V and 0 bases from J, the junction contained 4 bases not matched to a gene. This CDR3 is built from 15 residues. Germline V lookup: CDR1 SGHNT, CDR2 YYREEE (reference sequence). V is TRBV5-4 and J is TRBJ2-1, with 7 bases fitting TRBD2. This sequence originates from a woman aged 25-40 years in good health. The specimen was naive CD4+ T cells sorted from blood. This sample's subset: CD45RA+ positively selected. This CDR3 is CASSPGGGSYNEQFF. The DNA of the CDR3 is TGTGCCAGCAGCCCGGGGGGTGGCTCCTACAATGAGCAGTTCTTC.